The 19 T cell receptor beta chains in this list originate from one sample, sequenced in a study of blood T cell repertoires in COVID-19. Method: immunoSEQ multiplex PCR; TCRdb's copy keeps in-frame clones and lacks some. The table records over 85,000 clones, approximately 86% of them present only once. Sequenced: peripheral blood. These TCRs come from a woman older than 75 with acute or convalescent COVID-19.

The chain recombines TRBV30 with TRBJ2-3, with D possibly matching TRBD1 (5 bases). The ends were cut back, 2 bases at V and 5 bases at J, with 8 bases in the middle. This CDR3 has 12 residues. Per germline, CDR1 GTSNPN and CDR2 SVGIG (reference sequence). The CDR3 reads CAWSSGKDTQYF. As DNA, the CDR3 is TGTGCCTGGAGTTCAGGGAAAGATACGCAGTATTTT.

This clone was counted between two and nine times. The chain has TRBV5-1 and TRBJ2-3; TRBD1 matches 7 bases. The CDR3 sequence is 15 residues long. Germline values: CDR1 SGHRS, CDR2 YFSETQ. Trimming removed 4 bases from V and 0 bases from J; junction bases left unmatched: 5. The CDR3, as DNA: TGCGCCAGCAGCCCCGGACAGGAGAGCACAGATACGCAGTATTTT. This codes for CASSPGQESTDTQYF.

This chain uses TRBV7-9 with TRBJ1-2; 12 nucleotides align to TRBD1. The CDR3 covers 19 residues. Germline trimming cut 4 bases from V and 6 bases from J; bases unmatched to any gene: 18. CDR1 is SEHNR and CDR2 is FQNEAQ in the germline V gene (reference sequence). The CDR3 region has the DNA TGTGCCAGCAGCTCACCCCAAGGGACAGGGGGCTGGGGGGACGATGGCTACACCTTC. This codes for CASSSPQGTGGWGDDGYTF.

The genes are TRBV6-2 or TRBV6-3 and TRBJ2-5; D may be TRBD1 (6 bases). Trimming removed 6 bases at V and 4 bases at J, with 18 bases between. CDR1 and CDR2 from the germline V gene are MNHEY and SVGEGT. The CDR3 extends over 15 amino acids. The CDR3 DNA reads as TGTGCCAGCAGCTCGGTTCCAGGGGCAACAGAGACCCAGTACTTC. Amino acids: CASSSVPGATETQYF.

Here the CDR3 reads CASGTGTYTIYF. The CDR3 DNA reads as TGTGCCAGCGGTACAGGGACGTACACCATATATTTT. J is TRBJ1-3 and V is TRBV6-5, with D possibly TRBD1 on 6 matching bases. The germline V gene encodes CDR1 MNHEY and CDR2 SVGAGI. The CDR3 totals 12 residues. V was shortened by 8 bases and J by 8 bases, with 13 bases between the two germline ends.

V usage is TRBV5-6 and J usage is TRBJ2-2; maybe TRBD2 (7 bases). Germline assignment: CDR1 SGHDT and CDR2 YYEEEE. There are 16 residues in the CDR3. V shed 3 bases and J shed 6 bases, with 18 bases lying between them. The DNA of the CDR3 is TGTGCCAGCAGCTCCCCTAGGGGGGGGGCCCCCGGGGAGCTGTTTTTT. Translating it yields CASSSPRGGAPGELFF.

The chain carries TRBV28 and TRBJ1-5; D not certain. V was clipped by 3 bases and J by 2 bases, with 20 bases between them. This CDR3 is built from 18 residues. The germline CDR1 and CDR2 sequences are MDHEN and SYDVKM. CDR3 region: CASSLLRVGVQGNQPQHF. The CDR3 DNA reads TGTGCCAGCAGTTTGCTGCGGGTGGGCGTTCAGGGCAATCAGCCCCAGCATTTT.

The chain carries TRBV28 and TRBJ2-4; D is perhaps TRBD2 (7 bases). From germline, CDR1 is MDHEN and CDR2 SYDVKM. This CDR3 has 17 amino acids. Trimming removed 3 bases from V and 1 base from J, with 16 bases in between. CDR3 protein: CASSFLARGAAKNIQYF. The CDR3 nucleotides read TGTGCCAGCAGTTTCTTGGCTCGGGGGGCGGCCAAAAACATTCAGTACTTC.

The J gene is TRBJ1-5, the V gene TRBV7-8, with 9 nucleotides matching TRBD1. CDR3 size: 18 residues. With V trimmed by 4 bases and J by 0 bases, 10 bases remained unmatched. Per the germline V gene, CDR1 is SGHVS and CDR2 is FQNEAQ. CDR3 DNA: TGTGCCAGCAGCTCTTGGGACAGGGCGAGATCTAGCAATCAGCCCCAGCATTTT. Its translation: CASSSWDRARSSNQPQHF. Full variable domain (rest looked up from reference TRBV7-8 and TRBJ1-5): GAGVSQSPRYKVAKRGQDVALRCDPISGHVSLFWYQQALGQGPEFLTYFQNEAQLDKSGLPSDRFFAERPEGSVSTLKIQRTQQEDSAVYLCASSSWDRARSSNQPQHFGDGTRLSIL.

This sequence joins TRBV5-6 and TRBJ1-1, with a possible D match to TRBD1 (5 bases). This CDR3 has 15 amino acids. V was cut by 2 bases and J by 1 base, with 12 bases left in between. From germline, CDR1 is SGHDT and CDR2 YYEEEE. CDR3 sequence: CASSFLGQKNTEAFF. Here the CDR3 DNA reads TGTGCCAGCAGCTTTCTAGGACAAAAGAACACTGAAGCTTTCTTT.

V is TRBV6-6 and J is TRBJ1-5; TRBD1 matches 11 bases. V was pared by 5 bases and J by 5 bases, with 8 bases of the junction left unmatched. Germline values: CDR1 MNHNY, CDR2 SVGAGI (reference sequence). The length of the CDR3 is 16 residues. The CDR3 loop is CASSLSGTGGYQPQHF. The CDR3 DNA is TGTGCCAGCAGTCTCTCCGGGACAGGGGGATATCAGCCCCAGCATTTT.

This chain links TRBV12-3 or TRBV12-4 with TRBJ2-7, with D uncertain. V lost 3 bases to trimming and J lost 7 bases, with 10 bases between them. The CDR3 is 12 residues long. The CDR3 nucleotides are TGTGCCAGCAGTTTCAGGATTGGGGAGCAGTACTTC. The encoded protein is CASSFRIGEQYF.

The CDR3 bases are TGTGCCAGCAGCGAGGGAGGGTTTAATTCACCCCTCCACTTT. Amino acids: CASSEGGFNSPLHF. The chain combines TRBV6-5 with TRBJ1-6; D remains ambiguous. The length of the CDR3 is 14 residues. Between the trimmed V and J ends, which lost 6 bases and 6 bases, there was a span of 12 bases. Germline CDR1 and CDR2: MNHEY and SVGAGI.

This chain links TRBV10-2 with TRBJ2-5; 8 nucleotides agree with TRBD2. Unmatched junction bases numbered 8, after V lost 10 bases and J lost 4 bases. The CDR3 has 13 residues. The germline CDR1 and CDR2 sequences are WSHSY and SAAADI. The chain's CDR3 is CATRRGGRETQYF. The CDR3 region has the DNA TGCGCCACCCGACGGGGGGGGAGAGAGACCCAGTACTTC.

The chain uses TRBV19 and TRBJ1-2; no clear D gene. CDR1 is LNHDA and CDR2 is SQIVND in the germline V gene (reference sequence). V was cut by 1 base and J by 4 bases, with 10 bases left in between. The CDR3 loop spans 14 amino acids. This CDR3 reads CASSIGEAGYGYTF. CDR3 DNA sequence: TGTGCCAGTAGTATAGGAGAGGCGGGCTATGGCTACACCTTC.

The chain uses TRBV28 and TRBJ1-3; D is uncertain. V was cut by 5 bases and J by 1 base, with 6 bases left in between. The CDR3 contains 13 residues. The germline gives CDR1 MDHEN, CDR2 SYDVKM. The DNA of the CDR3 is TGTGCCAGCAGTGTGACTTCTGGAAACACCATATATTTT. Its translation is CASSVTSGNTIYF.

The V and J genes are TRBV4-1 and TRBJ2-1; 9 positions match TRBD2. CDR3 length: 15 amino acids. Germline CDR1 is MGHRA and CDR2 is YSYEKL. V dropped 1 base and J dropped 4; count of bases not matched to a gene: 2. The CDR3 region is CASSQVAGDYNEQFF. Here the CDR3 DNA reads TGCGCCAGCAGCCAAGTAGCGGGGGATTACAATGAGCAGTTCTTC.

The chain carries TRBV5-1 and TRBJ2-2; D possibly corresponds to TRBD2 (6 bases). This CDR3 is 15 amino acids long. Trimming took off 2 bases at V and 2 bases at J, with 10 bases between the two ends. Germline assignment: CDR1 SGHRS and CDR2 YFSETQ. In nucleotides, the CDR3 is TGCGCCAGCAGCTTTACTAGCTCCAACACCGGGGAGCTGTTTTTT. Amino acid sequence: CASSFTSSNTGELFF.

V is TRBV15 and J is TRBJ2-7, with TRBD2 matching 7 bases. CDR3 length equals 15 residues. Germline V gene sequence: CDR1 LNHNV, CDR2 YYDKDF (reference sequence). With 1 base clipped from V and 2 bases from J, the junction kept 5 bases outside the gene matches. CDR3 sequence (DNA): TGTGCCACCAGCAGAGGGGGAGGGCAGCCCTACGAGCAGTACTTC. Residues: CATSRGGGQPYEQYF. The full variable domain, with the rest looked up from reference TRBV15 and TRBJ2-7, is DAMVIQNPRYQVTQFGKPVTLSCSQTLNHNVMYWYQQKSSQAPKLLFHYYDKDFNNEADTPDNFQSRRPNTSFCFLDIRSPGLGDTAMYLCATSRGGGQPYEQYFGPGTRLTVT.